This entry is about one T cell receptor (beta chain). What it recognizes is unknown. An end of the junction differs from the germline gene, which may be a read error. The data belong to a study of cytomegalovirus exposure and HLA in healthy donors. For the study at large: Both the approximately 120 validation repertoires and the 550 to 750 first-cohort repertoires used the same platform, as reported by a later analysis.

The data were produced by immunoSEQ multiplex PCR, yet TCRdb's version contains in-frame clones alone and is incomplete. Seen here are roughly 140,000 clones, around nine tenths observed once, and the top ten hold approximately 8.7%. Study outcomes and limitations: The study listed some 160 cytomegalovirus-associated TCR beta chains. The study found most TCR sequences rare, yet found some public TCRs in many donors. The classifier reportedly diagnosed cytomegalovirus status with high specificity and sensitivity.

The sequence derives from a man between 18 and 35 years old in good health and CMV-seropositive. The sample comprised PBMCs.

CDR3 sequence reads: CASTIGVSGEQYF. CDR3 in DNA: TGTGCCAGTACTATAGGCGTAAGCGGCGAGCAGTACTTC. The V and J genes are TRBV19 and TRBJ2-7, with a possible D match to TRBD2 (5 bases). The length of the CDR3 is 13 residues. The germline CDR1 and CDR2 sequences are LNHDA and SQIVND (reference sequence).